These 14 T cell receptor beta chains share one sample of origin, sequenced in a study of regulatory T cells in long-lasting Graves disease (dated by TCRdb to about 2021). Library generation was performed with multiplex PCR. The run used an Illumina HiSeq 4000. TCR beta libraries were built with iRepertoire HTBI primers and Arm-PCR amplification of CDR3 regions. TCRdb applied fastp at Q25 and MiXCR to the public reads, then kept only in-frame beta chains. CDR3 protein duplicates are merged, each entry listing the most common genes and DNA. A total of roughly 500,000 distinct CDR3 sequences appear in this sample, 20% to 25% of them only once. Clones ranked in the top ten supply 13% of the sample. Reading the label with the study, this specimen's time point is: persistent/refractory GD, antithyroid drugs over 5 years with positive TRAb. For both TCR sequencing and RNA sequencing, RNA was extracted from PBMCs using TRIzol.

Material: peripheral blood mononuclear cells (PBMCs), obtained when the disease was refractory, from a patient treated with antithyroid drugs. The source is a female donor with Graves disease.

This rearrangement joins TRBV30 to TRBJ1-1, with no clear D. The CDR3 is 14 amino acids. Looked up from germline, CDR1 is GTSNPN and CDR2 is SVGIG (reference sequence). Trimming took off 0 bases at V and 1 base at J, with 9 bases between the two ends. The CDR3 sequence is CAWSVHTENTEAFF. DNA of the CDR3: TGTGCCTGGAGTGTACACACCGAGAACACTGAAGCTTTCTTT.

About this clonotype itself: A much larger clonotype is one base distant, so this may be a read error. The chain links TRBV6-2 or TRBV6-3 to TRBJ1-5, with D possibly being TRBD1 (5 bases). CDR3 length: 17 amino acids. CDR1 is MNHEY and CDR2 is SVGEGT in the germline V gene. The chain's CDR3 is CASSELTGFISNQPRHF. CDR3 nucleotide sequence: TGTGCCAGCAGTGAACTCACAGGCTTCATTAGCAATCAGCCCCGGCATTTT.

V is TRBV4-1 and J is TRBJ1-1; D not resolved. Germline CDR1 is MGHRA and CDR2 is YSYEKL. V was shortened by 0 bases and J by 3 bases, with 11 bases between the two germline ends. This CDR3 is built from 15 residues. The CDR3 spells CASSQERKGYTEAFF. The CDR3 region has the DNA TGCGCCAGCAGCCAAGAGCGGAAGGGTTACACTGAAGCTTTCTTT.

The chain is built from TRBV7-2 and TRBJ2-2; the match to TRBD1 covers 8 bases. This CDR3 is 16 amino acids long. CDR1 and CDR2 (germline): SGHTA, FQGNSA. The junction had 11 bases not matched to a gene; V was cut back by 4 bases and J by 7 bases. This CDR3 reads CASSSRRTGLSGELFF. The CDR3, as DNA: TGTGCCAGCAGCTCCAGGAGGACAGGGTTGAGCGGGGAGCTGTTTTTT.

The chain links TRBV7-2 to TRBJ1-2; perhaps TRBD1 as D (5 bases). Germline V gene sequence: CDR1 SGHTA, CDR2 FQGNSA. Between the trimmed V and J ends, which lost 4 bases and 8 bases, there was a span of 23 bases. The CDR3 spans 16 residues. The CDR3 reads CASSSPNSDRTSGYTF. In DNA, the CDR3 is TGTGCCAGCAGCTCCCCCAACTCCGACAGAACTTCGGGCTACACCTTC.

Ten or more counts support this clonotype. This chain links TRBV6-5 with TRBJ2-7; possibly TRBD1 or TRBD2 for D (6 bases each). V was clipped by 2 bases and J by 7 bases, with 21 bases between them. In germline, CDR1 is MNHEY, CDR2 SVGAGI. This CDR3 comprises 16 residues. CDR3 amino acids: CASSYQARDPQGEQYF. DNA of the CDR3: TGTGCCAGCAGTTACCAGGCGCGGGACCCCCAGGGGGAGCAGTACTTC.

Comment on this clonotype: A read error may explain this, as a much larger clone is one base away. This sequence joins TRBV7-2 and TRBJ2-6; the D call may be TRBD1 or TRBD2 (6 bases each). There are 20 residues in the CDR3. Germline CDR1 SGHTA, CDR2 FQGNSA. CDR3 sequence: CASSLAGGELDYSEANVLTF. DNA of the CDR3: TGTGCCAGCAGCTTAGCGGGGGGCGAATTGGACTACTCTGAGGCCAACGTCCTGACTTTC.

Here the CDR3 reads CSAREVGVVGNIQYF. For the CDR3, the DNA is TGCAGTGCTAGAGAGGTGGGGGTGGTGGGGAACATTCAGTACTTC. This chain uses TRBV20-1 with TRBJ2-4, with D perhaps assigned TRBD1 or TRBD2 (5 bases each). V lost 0 bases and J lost 7, with 16 bases in between. CDR1 and CDR2 from the germline V gene are DFQATT and SNEGSKA (reference sequence). The CDR3 has 15 amino acids.

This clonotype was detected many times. The CDR3 sequence: CSARVGGFDEKLFF. The CDR3 coding sequence is TGCAGTGCTAGAGTAGGGGGCTTTGATGAAAAACTGTTTTTT. This chain joins TRBV20-1 and TRBJ1-4; the match to TRBD1 covers 7 bases. After removal of 1 base from V and 6 bases from J, the junction contained 5 bases not matched to a gene. The CDR3 has 14 amino acids. Germline lookup yields CDR1 DFQATT and CDR2 SNEGSKA (reference sequence).

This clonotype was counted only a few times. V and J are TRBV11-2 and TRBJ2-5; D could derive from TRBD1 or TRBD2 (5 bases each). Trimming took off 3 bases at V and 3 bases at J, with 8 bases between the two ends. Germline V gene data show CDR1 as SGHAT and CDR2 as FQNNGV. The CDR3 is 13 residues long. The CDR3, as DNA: TGTGCCAGCAGCTTGTGGGACGAAGAGACCCAGTACTTC. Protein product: CASSLWDEETQYF.

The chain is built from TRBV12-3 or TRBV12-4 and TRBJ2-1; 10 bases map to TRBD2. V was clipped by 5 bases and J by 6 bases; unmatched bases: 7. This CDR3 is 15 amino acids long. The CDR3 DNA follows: TGTGCCAGCAGTGCCGGGACTAGCGCTTCCAATGAGCAGTTCTTC. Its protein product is CASSAGTSASNEQFF.

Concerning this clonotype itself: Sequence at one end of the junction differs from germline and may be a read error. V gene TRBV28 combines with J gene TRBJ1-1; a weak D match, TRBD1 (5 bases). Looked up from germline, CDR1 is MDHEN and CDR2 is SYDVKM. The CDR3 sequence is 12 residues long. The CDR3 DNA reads TGTGCCAGCTCGGGGGGAACCACTGAAGCTTCCTTT. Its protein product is CASSGGTTEASF.

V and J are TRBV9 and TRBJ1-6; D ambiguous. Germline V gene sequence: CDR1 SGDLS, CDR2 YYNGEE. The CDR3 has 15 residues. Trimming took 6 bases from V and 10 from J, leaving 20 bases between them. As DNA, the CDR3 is TGTGCCAGCACCCATAATGGGAATGTGCGGTCACCCCTCCACTTT. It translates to CASTHNGNVRSPLHF.

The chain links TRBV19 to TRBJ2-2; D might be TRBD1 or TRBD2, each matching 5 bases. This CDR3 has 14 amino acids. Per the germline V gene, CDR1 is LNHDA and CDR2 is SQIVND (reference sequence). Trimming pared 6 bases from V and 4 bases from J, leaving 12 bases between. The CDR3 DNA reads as TGTGCCAGTAGCATTAGGGACCCCACCGGGGAGCTGTTTTTT. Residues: CASSIRDPTGELFF.